This T cell receptor (beta chain) appears in the sequencing data of a study of blood T cell repertoires in COVID-19. Study information: Acute-phase and convalescent COVID-19 samples originated in the United States, Italy and Spain.

The protocol was immunoSEQ multiplex PCR, while the TCRdb copy is restricted to in-frame clones and leaves out a portion. This sample has a few hundred thousand clones; approximately 87% occur once, and the top ten carry roughly 7.1%. Germline assignment: CDR1 SGHRS and CDR2 YFSETQ. Trimming left V 0 bases short and J 2 bases short, with 10 bases between. The CDR3 covers 15 residues. The rearrangement uses TRBV5-1 and TRBJ2-3; D gene uncertain. The sequencing input was peripheral blood. The receptor was isolated from a woman aged 50 to 60 who had recovered from COVID-19. The CDR3 sequence: CASSLAFRSTDTQYF. The CDR3 DNA reads as TGCGCCAGCAGCTTGGCTTTCCGGTCCACAGATACGCAGTATTTT.